A selection of T cell receptor beta chains follows, all from one sample in a study of T cell responses to AZD1222 COVID-19 vaccine. The method was immunoSEQ multiplex PCR; TCRdb's version includes in-frame clones alone and lacks a portion of them. The table has 150,000 or so clones, around 91% seen once. Here the sequenced sample was peripheral blood, taken on day 0 of AZD1222 vaccination. The receptors stem from an adult in good health. Both conserved end residues are part of each CDR3. Fields, in order: V gene, D gene, clone size, J gene, CDR3 protein, CDR3 DNA. A D gene is named only where the DNA matches it firmly. Where a row states a size, it is once, few, many or the class of an expanded clone; other rows omit it.

V gene: TRBV27; D gene: TRBD1; clone size: -; J gene: TRBJ2-7; CDR3 protein: CASSSPGQGRHEQYF; CDR3 DNA: TGTGCCAGCAGTTCACCGGGACAGGGTAGGCACGAGCAGTACTTC
V gene: TRBV28; D gene: TRBD1; clone size: few; J gene: TRBJ1-2; CDR3 protein: CASSLGDRGMMGYTF; CDR3 DNA: TGTGCCAGCAGTTTGGGGGACAGGGGGATGATGGGCTACACCTTC
V gene: TRBV5-1; D gene: -; clone size: once; J gene: TRBJ2-7; CDR3 protein: CASSLATSYEQYF; CDR3 DNA: TGCGCCAGCAGCTTGGCCACGAGCTACGAGCAGTACTTC
V gene: TRBV7-2; D gene: TRBD2; clone size: -; J gene: TRBJ2-5; CDR3 protein: CASSARLAGVVETQYF; CDR3 DNA: TGTGCCAGCAGCGCTCGACTAGCGGGAGTGGTGGAGACCCAGTACTTC
V gene: TRBV5-6; D gene: -; clone size: -; J gene: TRBJ2-7; CDR3 protein: CASSQERGYEQYF; CDR3 DNA: TGTGCCAGCAGCCAAGAGAGGGGCTACGAGCAGTACTTC
V gene: TRBV12-3/TRBV12-4; D gene: TRBD1; clone size: -; J gene: TRBJ1-1; CDR3 protein: CASSWTGSEAFF; CDR3 DNA: TGTGCCAGCAGTTGGACAGGGAGTGAAGCTTTCTTT
V gene: TRBV6-1; D gene: -; clone size: -; J gene: TRBJ1-4; CDR3 protein: CASSESLGLAEKLFF; CDR3 DNA: TGTGCCAGCAGTGAATCACTCGGGCTCGCTGAAAAACTGTTTTTT
V gene: TRBV28; D gene: -; clone size: -; J gene: TRBJ2-7; CDR3 protein: CASSLSTTPPYEQYF; CDR3 DNA: TGTGCCAGCAGCCTTTCGACAACCCCACCTTACGAGCAGTACTTC
V gene: TRBV27; D gene: -; clone size: -; J gene: TRBJ2-7; CDR3 protein: CASSLKAGLAYEQYF; CDR3 DNA: TGTGCCAGCAGTCTAAAAGCGGGTCTGGCCTACGAGCAGTACTTC
V gene: TRBV29-1; D gene: -; clone size: -; J gene: TRBJ1-2; CDR3 protein: CSVVRGSGGYTF; CDR3 DNA: TGCAGCGTTGTAAGGGGAAGTGGTGGCTACACCTTC
V gene: TRBV28; D gene: TRBD1; clone size: -; J gene: TRBJ1-4; CDR3 protein: CASTTGGRGLFF; CDR3 DNA: TGTGCCAGCACCACAGGGGGGCGCGGTCTGTTTTTT
V gene: TRBV10-3; D gene: -; clone size: -; J gene: TRBJ2-2; CDR3 protein: CAISETGTTGELFF; CDR3 DNA: TGTGCCATCAGCGAGACAGGGACTACCGGGGAGCTGTTTTTT
V gene: TRBV28; D gene: TRBD1; clone size: -; J gene: TRBJ2-3; CDR3 protein: CASSLDRARQYF; CDR3 DNA: TGTGCCAGCAGTCTCGACAGGGCCCGGCAGTATTTT
V gene: TRBV11-2; D gene: TRBD1; clone size: -; J gene: TRBJ1-5; CDR3 protein: CASSPQGNQPQHF; CDR3 DNA: TGTGCCAGCAGCCCACAGGGGAATCAGCCCCAGCATTTT
V gene: TRBV18; D gene: TRBD2; clone size: -; J gene: TRBJ2-7; CDR3 protein: CASSLGLAGNSYEQYF; CDR3 DNA: TGTGCCAGCTCACTCGGACTAGCGGGAAATTCCTACGAGCAGTACTTC
V gene: TRBV5-4; D gene: TRBD1; clone size: -; J gene: TRBJ1-4; CDR3 protein: CASSFGQGALGGNEKLFF; CDR3 DNA: TGTGCCAGCAGCTTTGGACAGGGGGCCCTGGGAGGTAATGAAAAACTGTTTTTT
V gene: TRBV28; D gene: -; clone size: -; J gene: TRBJ2-7; CDR3 protein: CASSSSGQLPYEQYF; CDR3 DNA: TGTGCCAGCAGTTCGTCGGGACAACTGCCCTACGAGCAGTACTTC
V gene: TRBV19; D gene: -; clone size: few; J gene: TRBJ1-2; CDR3 protein: CASSIGTGNNYGYTF; CDR3 DNA: TGTGCCAGTAGTATAGGAACAGGCAACAACTATGGCTACACCTTC
V gene: TRBV24-1; D gene: TRBD2; clone size: -; J gene: TRBJ2-7; CDR3 protein: CATSETSGSYEQYF; CDR3 DNA: TGTGCCACCAGTGAAACTAGCGGGAGTTACGAGCAGTACTTC
V gene: TRBV3-1/TRBV3-2; D gene: -; clone size: -; J gene: TRBJ2-6; CDR3 protein: CASSGVTSSGANVLTF; CDR3 DNA: TGTGCCAGCAGCGGGGTGACTAGCTCTGGGGCCAACGTCCTGACTTTC
V gene: TRBV18; D gene: -; clone size: -; J gene: TRBJ2-7; CDR3 protein: CASKDRLSSYEQYF; CDR3 DNA: TGTGCCAGCAAGGATCGACTGAGCTCCTACGAGCAGTACTTC
V gene: TRBV29-1; D gene: TRBD2; clone size: few; J gene: TRBJ2-1; CDR3 protein: CSVEGLGTSDDREQFF; CDR3 DNA: TGCAGCGTTGAAGGCCTCGGGACTAGTGATGATAGGGAGCAGTTCTTC